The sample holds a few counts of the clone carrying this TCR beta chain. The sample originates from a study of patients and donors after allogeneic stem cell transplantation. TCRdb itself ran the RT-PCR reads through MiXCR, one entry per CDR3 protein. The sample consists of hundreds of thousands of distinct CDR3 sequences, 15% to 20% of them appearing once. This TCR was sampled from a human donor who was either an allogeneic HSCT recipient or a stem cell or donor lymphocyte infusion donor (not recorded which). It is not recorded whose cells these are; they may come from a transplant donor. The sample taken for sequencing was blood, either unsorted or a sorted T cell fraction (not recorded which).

CDR3 bases: TGTGCCAGCAGTAAGGACGGGAGAGCAGATACGCAGTATTTT. Translation: CASSKDGRADTQYF. J is TRBJ2-3 and V is TRBV28; D might be TRBD2 (6 bases). Trimming stripped 5 bases from V and 4 bases from J, with 13 bases between. CDR3 length: 14 residues. CDR1 is MDHEN and CDR2 is SYDVKM in the germline V gene. The full variable domain, completed using reference TRBV28 and TRBJ2-3, is DVKVTQSSRYLVKRTGEKVFLECVQDMDHENMFWYRQDPGLGLRLIYFSYDVKMKEKGDIPEGYSVSREKKERFSLILESASTNQTSMYLCASSKDGRADTQYFGPGTRLTVL.